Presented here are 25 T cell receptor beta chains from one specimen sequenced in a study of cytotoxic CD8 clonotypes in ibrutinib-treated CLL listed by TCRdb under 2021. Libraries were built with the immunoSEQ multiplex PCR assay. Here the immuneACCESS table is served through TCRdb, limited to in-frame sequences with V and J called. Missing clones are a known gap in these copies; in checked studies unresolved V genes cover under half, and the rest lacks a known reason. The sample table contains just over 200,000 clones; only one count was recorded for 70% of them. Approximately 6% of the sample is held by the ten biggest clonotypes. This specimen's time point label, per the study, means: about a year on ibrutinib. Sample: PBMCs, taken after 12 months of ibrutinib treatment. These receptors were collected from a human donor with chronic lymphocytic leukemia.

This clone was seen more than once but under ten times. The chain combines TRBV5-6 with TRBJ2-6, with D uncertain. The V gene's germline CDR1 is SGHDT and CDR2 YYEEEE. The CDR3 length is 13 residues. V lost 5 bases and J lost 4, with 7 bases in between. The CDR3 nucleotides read TGTGCCAGCAGTTACTCCGGGGCCAACGTCCTGACTTTC. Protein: CASSYSGANVLTF.

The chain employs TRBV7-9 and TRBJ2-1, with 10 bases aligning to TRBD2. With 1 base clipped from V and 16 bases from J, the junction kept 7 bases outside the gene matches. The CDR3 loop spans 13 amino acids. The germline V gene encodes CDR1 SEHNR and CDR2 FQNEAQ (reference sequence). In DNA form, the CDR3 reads TGTGCCAGCAGCTTAGGAGGAGTAGCGGGAGGATTCTTC. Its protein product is CASSLGGVAGGFF.

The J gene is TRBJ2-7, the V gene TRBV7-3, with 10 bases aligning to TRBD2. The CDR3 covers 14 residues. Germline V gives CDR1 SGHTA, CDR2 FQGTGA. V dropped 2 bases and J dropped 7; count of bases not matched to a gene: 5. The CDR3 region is CASSLASGSREQYF. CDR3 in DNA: TGTGCCAGCAGCTTAGCTAGCGGGAGTCGTGAGCAGTACTTC.

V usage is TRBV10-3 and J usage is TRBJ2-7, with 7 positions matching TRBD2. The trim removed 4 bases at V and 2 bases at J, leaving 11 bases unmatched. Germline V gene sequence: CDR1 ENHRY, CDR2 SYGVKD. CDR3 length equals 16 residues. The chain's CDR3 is CAISGGLGGSPYEQYF. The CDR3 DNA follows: TGTGCCATCAGTGGGGGACTGGGGGGGAGTCCCTACGAGCAGTACTTC.

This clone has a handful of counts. CDR3 residues: CSASAYGYTF. CDR3 DNA sequence: TGCAGTGCCAGCGCCTATGGCTACACCTTC. This sequence joins TRBV20-1 and TRBJ1-2; D is ambiguous. The germline gives CDR1 DFQATT, CDR2 SNEGSKA (reference sequence). CDR3 length: 10 residues. V lost 6 bases and J lost 4, with 6 bases in between.

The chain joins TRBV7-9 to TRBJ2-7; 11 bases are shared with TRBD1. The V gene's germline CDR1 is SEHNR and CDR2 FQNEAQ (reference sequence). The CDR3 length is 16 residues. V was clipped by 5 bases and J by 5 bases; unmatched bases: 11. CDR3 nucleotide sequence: TGTGCCAGCAGCCTAGTAGGGGGACAGGGGGACCACGAGCAGTACTTC. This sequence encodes CASSLVGGQGDHEQYF.

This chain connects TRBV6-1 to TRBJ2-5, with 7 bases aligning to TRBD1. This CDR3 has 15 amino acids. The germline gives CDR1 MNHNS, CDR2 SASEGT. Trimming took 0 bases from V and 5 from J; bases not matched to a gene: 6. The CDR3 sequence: CASSEALLQGETQYF. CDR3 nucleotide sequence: TGTGCCAGCAGTGAAGCGCTTCTACAGGGGGAGACCCAGTACTTC.

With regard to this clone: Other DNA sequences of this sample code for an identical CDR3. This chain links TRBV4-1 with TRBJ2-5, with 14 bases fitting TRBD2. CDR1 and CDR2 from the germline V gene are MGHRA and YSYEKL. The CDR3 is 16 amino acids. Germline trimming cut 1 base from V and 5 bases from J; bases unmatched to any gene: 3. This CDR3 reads CASSQGLAGGEETQYF. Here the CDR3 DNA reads TGCGCCAGCAGCCAAGGACTAGCGGGGGGGGAGGAGACCCAGTACTTC.

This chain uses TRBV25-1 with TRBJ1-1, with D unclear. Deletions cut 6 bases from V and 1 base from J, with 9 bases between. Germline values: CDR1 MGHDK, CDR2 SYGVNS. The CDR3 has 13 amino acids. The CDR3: CASRARRNTEAFF. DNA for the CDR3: TGTGCCAGCAGGGCGAGGAGGAACACTGAAGCTTTCTTT.

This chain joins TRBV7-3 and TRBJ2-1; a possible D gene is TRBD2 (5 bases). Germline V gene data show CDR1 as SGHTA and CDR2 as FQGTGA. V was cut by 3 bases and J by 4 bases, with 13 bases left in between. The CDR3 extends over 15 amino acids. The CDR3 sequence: CASSLVEGRYNEQFF. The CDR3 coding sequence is TGTGCCAGCAGCTTGGTTGAGGGCCGTTACAATGAGCAGTTCTTC.

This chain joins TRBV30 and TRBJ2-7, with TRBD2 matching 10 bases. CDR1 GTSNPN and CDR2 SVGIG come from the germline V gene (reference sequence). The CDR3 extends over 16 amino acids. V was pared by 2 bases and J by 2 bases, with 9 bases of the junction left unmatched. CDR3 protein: CAWSIGLAEGAYEQYF. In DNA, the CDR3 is TGTGCCTGGAGTATAGGACTAGCGGAGGGAGCCTACGAGCAGTACTTC.

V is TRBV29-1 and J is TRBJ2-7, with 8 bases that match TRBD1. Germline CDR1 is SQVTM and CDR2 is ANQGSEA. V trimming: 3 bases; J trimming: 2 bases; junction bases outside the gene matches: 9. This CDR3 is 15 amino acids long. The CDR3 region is CSVETQGVRTYEQYF. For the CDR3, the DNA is TGCAGCGTTGAGACACAGGGGGTAAGAACCTACGAGCAGTACTTC.

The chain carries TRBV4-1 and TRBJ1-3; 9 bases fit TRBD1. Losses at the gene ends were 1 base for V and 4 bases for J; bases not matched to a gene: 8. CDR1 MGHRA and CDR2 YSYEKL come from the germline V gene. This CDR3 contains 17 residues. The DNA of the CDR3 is TGCGCCAGCAGCCAAGTCCCGACAGGGGGATCCGGAAACACCATATATTTT. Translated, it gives CASSQVPTGGSGNTIYF.

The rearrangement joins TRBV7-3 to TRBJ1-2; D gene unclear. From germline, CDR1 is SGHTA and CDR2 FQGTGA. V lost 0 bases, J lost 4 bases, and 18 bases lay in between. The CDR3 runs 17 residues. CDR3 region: CASSLTPRPTVAYGYTF. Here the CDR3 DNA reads TGTGCCAGCAGCTTAACACCTAGGCCAACAGTGGCCTATGGCTACACCTTC.

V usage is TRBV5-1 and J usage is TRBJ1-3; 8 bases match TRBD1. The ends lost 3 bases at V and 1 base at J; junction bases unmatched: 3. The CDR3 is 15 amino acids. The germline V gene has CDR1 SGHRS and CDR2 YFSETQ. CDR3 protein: CASSWTGISGNTIYF. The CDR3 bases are TGCGCCAGCAGCTGGACAGGGATTTCTGGAAACACCATATATTTT. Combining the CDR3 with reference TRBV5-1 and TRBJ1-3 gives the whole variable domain KAGVTQTPRYLIKTRGQQVTLSCSPISGHRSVSWYQQTPGQGLQFLFEYFSETQRNKGNFPGRFSGRQFSNSRSEMNVSTLELGDSALYLCASSWTGISGNTIYFGEGSWLTVV.

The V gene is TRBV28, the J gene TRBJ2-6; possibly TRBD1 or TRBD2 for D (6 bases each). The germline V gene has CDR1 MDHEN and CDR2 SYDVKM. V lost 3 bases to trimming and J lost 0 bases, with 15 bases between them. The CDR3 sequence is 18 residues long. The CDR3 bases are TGTGCCAGCAGTTTCGATCCTTGGGGGGCCTCTGGGGCCAACGTCCTGACTTTC. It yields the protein CASSFDPWGASGANVLTF.

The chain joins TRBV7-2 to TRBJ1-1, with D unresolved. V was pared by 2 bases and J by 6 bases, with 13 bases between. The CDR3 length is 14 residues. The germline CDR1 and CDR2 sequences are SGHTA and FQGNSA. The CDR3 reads CASSLKTPPPEAFF. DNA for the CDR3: TGTGCCAGCAGCTTAAAGACCCCTCCCCCTGAAGCTTTCTTT.

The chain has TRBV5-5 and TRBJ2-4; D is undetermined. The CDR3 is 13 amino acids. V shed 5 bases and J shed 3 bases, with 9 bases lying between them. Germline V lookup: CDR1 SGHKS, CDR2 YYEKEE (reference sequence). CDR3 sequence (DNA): TGTGCCAGCAGTGGGGTGGGCAAAAACATTCAGTACTTC. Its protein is CASSGVGKNIQYF.

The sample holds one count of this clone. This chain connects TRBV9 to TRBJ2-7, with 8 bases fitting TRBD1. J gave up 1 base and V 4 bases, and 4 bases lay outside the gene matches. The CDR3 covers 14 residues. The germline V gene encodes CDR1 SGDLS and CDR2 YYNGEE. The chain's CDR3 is CASSSQGASYEQYF. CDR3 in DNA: TGTGCCAGCAGCTCCCAGGGGGCTTCCTACGAGCAGTACTTC.

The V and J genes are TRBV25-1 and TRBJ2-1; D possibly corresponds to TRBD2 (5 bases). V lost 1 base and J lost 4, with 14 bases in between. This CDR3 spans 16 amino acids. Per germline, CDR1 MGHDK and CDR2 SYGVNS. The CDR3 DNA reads TGTGCCAGCAGTGAATTGAGGCCAGCGGATTACAATGAGCAGTTCTTC. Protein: CASSELRPADYNEQFF.

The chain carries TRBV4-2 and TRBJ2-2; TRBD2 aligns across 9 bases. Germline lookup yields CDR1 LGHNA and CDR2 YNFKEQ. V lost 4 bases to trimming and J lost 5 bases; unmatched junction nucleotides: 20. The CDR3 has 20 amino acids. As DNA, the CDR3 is TGTGCCAGCAGCCGCATGATGACAGCGGGAGGTTCGTATTGGACCGGGGAGCTGTTTTTT. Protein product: CASSRMMTAGGSYWTGELFF.

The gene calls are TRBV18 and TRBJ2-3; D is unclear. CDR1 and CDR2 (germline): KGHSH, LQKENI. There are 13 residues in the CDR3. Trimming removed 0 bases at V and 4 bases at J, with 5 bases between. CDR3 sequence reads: CASSPPGPDTQYF. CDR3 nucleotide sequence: TGTGCCAGCTCACCACCAGGACCAGATACGCAGTATTTT.

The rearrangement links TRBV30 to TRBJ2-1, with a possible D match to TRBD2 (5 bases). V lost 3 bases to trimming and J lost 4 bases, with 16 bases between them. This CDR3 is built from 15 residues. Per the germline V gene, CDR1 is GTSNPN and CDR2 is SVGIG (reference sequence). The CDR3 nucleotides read TGTGCCTGGAGCGGTGCGGAGGTGGGGTACAATGAGCAGTTCTTC. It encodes CAWSGAEVGYNEQFF.

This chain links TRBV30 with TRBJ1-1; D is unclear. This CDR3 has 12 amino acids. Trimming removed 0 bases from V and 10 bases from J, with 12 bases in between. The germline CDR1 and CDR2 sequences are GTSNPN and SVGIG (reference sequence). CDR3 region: CAWSVPGVIAFF. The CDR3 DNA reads TGTGCCTGGAGTGTACCAGGAGTCATAGCTTTCTTT.

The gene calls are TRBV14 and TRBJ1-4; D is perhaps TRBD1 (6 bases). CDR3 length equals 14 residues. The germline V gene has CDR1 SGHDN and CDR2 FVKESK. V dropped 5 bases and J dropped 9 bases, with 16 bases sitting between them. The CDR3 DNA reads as TGTGCCAGCAGCGAATGGACAGTGGCGAAAAAACTGTTTTTT. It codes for CASSEWTVAKKLFF.